The source of this T cell receptor (beta chain) is a study of blood T cell repertoires in COVID-19. The overall study: Samples representing acute and convalescent COVID-19 were sourced from the United States, Italy and Spain.

V lost 3 bases and J lost 4, with 20 bases in between. Germline V gene sequence: CDR1 SSHAT, CDR2 FNYEAQ (reference sequence). The CDR3 has 17 residues. In the original workflow: Nucleated cell number was recorded as an estimate derived from reference gene primer amplification. Repertoires were generated with immunoSEQ multiplex PCR, while TCRdb's copy carries only in-frame clones and drops some. That table gives V, J and clone size, and the DNA gave D and trimming. This sample yields some 150,000 clones, of which 87% are seen a single time; more than 1.5% belongs to the top ten. The sequencing input was peripheral blood. This sequence was found in a woman in her 50s with acute or convalescent COVID-19. V and J are TRBV7-7 and TRBJ2-3, with D hard to call. CDR3 DNA: TGTGCCAGCAGCTTTTTCGCTCTTGGTAATACTCCAGATACGCAGTATTTT. Its protein product is CASSFFALGNTPDTQYF.